This T cell receptor beta chain was sequenced during a study of CD8 T cells in ankylosing spondylitis (dated by TCRdb to about 2017). General notes on the study: To find TCR variants linked to disease, the study profiled T cell receptor beta repertoires in ankylosing spondylitis patients and healthy donors. The full study cohort comprised 25 ankylosing spondylitis patients and some 100 healthy donors. Peripheral blood was sampled, and synovial fluid was additionally collected from ankylosing spondylitis patients.

The germline V gene provides CDR1 KGHDR and CDR2 SFDVKD. From its cysteine to its phenylalanine, the CDR3 spans 12 amino acids. CDR3 DNA only is kept here, 36 bases in frame from base 1. The junction carries 8 bases between V and J, which are trimmed by 1 base and 11 bases respectively. TCRdb names Illumina HiSeq 2500 as the instrument used. TCR beta libraries were prepared by quantitative 5'-RACE with molecular barcodes. As for the authors' bioinformatics: A new computational method, built on a probabilistic model of VDJ rearrangement, was used to identify disease-linked TCR variants. The public reads were quality trimmed at Q25 with fastp and then assembled into clones with MiXCR by TCRdb, keeping productive beta chains. For every CDR3 protein sequence, its rows merge into one entry that carries the most common genes and DNA. The V and J calls and clone size are TCRdb's, not the authors'. The table for this sample lists roughly 490,000 distinct CDR3 sequences; approximately 5.3% of them were counted only once. Around 3.5% of the sample lies in the top ten.

Beyond this particular receptor, the publication reports: The disease-linked clones showed a CD8+ phenotype and occurred at relatively low frequencies in peripheral blood. Some motif variants were previously reported in synovial fluid and blood of reactive arthritis patients, suggesting common disease-initiation mechanisms. Blood from ankylosing spondylitis patients appeared to be characterized by a TCR beta motif made up of seven or eight highly homologous amino acid variants. According to the report, matched synovial fluid samples from ankylosing spondylitis patients were significantly enriched for the disease-linked clones.

This clonotype has ten or more counts. Its antigen is unknown. No base quality information exists; no much larger clone differs at one position. The receptor was isolated from a male donor with ankylosing spondylitis. The rearranged segments are TRBV24-1 and TRBJ1-5, with the identity of the D gene unclear. Input material: blood, either unsorted or a sorted T cell fraction (not recorded which). The CDR3 here reads CATSDFYGAQHF. In nucleotides, the sequence is TGTGCCACCAGTGATTTCTACGGGGCCCAGCATTTT.